Listed below are T cell receptor beta chains from one sample, sequenced in a study of blood T cell repertoires in COVID-19. This table comes from immunoSEQ multiplex PCR, and its TCRdb copy is limited to in-frame clones, with some not included. The repertoire holds some 41,000 clones, approximately 85% seen once, with approximately 42% in the top ten. The sample comprised peripheral blood. All receptors come from a man aged 40-49 years with active or convalescent COVID-19. Each CDR3 is given with its conserved first and last residue. A D gene is named only where the DNA matches it firmly. Clone size is shown for a subset of rows, as once, few, many or a class of expanded clone.

CDR3 DNA,CDR3 protein,V gene,clone size,J gene,D gene
TGTGCCAGCAGTTTATCGGCTAGCGGTAACCAAGAGACCCAGTACTTC,CASSLSASGNQETQYF,TRBV27,NA,TRBJ2-5,TRBD2
TGTGCCAGCAGCTCTCCCTCTGAGCGGGGGAACACAGATACGCAGTATTTT,CASSSPSERGNTDTQYF,TRBV7-3,NA,TRBJ2-3,TRBD2
TGTGCCAGCAGCGCGATAGGACAAACTGGCGGCACCATATATTTT,CASSAIGQTGGTIYF,TRBV11-3,NA,TRBJ1-3,NA
TGTGCCAGTAGTATTTCTCATCGTGCGGGTCAAGAGACCCAGTACTTC,CASSISHRAGQETQYF,TRBV19,NA,TRBJ2-5,NA
TGTGCCAGCAGTTCTAGGACACCTAACTCTGGAAACACCATATATTTT,CASSSRTPNSGNTIYF,TRBV27,NA,TRBJ1-3,NA
TGCAGCGTTGTACAGGGGTCGGGCACTGAAGCTTTCTTT,CSVVQGSGTEAFF,TRBV29-1,once,TRBJ1-1,TRBD1
TGTGCCAGCAGCTTAGAAGCTTCGCTCTCCGCCCGAACTAACCTCGGGGAGCTGTTTTTT,CASSLEASLSARTNLGELFF,TRBV11-3,NA,TRBJ2-2,NA
TGTGCCAGCAGTGAGGGTCTAGATGCAGGGGGCATCTATGGCTACACCTTC,CASSEGLDAGGIYGYTF,TRBV2,once,TRBJ1-2,TRBD1
TGTGCCAGCAGACATTCGACAGCCCTCGTTGAAAAACTGTTTTTT,CASRHSTALVEKLFF,TRBV28,NA,TRBJ1-4,NA
TGCGCCAGCGGACTAGCGGGAGGAGTAGATACGCAGTATTTT,CASGLAGGVDTQYF,TRBV5-1,NA,TRBJ2-3,TRBD2
TGTGCCAGCAGCCCTCGGACAGTGGGCGAGACCCAGTACTTC,CASSPRTVGETQYF,TRBV7-9,NA,TRBJ2-5,NA
TGTGCCAGCAGCCATCACCAGGGGGTTGTCCAAAACATTCAGTACTTC,CASSHHQGVVQNIQYF,TRBV4-2,NA,TRBJ2-4,TRBD1
TGTGCCATCTCCGGGACAGGGGGTGAGACCCAGTACTTC,CAISGTGGETQYF,TRBV19,NA,TRBJ2-5,TRBD1
TGCGCCAGCAGCCCAAGGTCCCCCGACAGGGAAAACATTCAGTACTTC,CASSPRSPDRENIQYF,TRBV4-1,few,TRBJ2-4,TRBD1
TGCAGCGTTCAAAGTAGCGGGACTTCAGATACGCAGTATTTT,CSVQSSGTSDTQYF,TRBV29-1,NA,TRBJ2-3,TRBD2
TGTGCCAGCAGCAAGAGCGGGGGGGCTCCTTTACAAGAGACCCAGTACTTC,CASSKSGGAPLQETQYF,TRBV3-1/TRBV3-2,NA,TRBJ2-5,TRBD2
TGTGCCAGCAGCTTAGGACAGAGCTCCTACGAGCAGTACTTC,CASSLGQSSYEQYF,TRBV11-1,NA,TRBJ2-7,NA
TGTGCCAGCAGCTTGAGCACGGCGGTGGGGGAGCTGTTTTTT,CASSLSTAVGELFF,TRBV7-9,NA,TRBJ2-2,NA
TGCGCCAGCAGCCTCCACACAGATACGCAGTATTTT,CASSLHTDTQYF,TRBV4-3,NA,TRBJ2-3,NA
TGCGCCAGCAGCTTGGGTTACACCTCCTACGAGCAGTACTTC,CASSLGYTSYEQYF,TRBV5-1,NA,TRBJ2-7,NA
TGCGCCAGCACCAGGACTGGACCGAACACCGGGGAGCTGTTTTTT,CASTRTGPNTGELFF,TRBV5-1,NA,TRBJ2-2,NA
TGTGCCAGCAGCTTCCGGGACAGGGTCACTGAAGCTTTCTTT,CASSFRDRVTEAFF,TRBV7-8,NA,TRBJ1-1,TRBD1
TGCGCCAGCAGCTTGGAAGGGGCTTCCTACAATGAGCAGTTCTTC,CASSLEGASYNEQFF,TRBV5-1,NA,TRBJ2-1,NA
TGTGCCAGCAGTTCGAGCTCCTACGAGCAGTACTTC,CASSSSSYEQYF,TRBV12-3/TRBV12-4,NA,TRBJ2-7,NA
TGTGCCAGCGTCCAGGGATCCTACGAGCAGTACTTC,CASVQGSYEQYF,TRBV21-1,NA,TRBJ2-7,NA
TGTGCCAGCAGCCAAAGAGACAGGGGACTAGAAGCTTTCTTT,CASSQRDRGLEAFF,TRBV21-1,NA,TRBJ1-1,NA
TGCGCCAGCACGTGGACAGGACCATACAATGAGCAGTTCTTC,CASTWTGPYNEQFF,TRBV5-1,NA,TRBJ2-1,TRBD1
TGTGCCAGCAGCGGGGCCGGGACAGGGGATTCACCCCTCCACTTT,CASSGAGTGDSPLHF,TRBV9,few,TRBJ1-6,TRBD1
TGTGCCAGCACCGGAGGGAACACTGAAGCTTTCTTT,CASTGGNTEAFF,TRBV27,NA,TRBJ1-1,NA
TGTGCCAGCAGCTTAGGATCTGGGAGGGATGAGCAGTTCTTC,CASSLGSGRDEQFF,TRBV7-3,NA,TRBJ2-1,TRBD2
TGTGCCAACCTACCTATCTCTGGGGCCAACGTCCTGACTTTC,CANLPISGANVLTF,TRBV7-9,NA,TRBJ2-6,NA
TGCGCCAGCAGCCGGGCGGGCACAGGGAATCAGCCCCAGCATTTT,CASSRAGTGNQPQHF,TRBV5-1,NA,TRBJ1-5,NA
TGCGCCAGCAGCTCACGGACAGGCGGGATGGAAGCTTTCTTT,CASSSRTGGMEAFF,TRBV5-1,NA,TRBJ1-1,TRBD1
TGTGCCAGCAGCTCCCCATACAGGGTTGTCCACGAGCAGTACTTC,CASSSPYRVVHEQYF,TRBV7-2,NA,TRBJ2-7,NA
TGTGCCAGCAGCTTAAGGGGCAGGGAGAACACTGAAGCTTTCTTT,CASSLRGRENTEAFF,TRBV7-9,NA,TRBJ1-1,NA
TGCAGCGTTCCTTTGGGTCCAGGCGCTTTCTTT,CSVPLGPGAFF,TRBV29-1,NA,TRBJ1-1,NA
TGTGCCAGCAGACCGACAGGAGCGGATGAAAAACTGTTTTTT,CASRPTGADEKLFF,TRBV25-1,NA,TRBJ1-4,NA
TGTGCCAGTAGTGCTGAGGGGGGGGGTCGCAATCAGCCCCAGCATTTT,CASSAEGGGRNQPQHF,TRBV19,NA,TRBJ1-5,NA
TGTGCCAGCAGTTTACGGGGGGGCACTGAAGCTTTCTTT,CASSLRGGTEAFF,TRBV28,NA,TRBJ1-1,NA
TGTGCCAGCAGCTCTAGACAGGGGGCATGGAATGAGCAGTTCTTC,CASSSRQGAWNEQFF,TRBV7-2,once,TRBJ2-1,TRBD1
TGCGCCAGCAGTGAGTATGGACAGGGGTCCACCAATGAGCAGTTCTTC,CASSEYGQGSTNEQFF,TRBV10-1,NA,TRBJ2-1,TRBD1
TGTGCCAGCAGCTTAACGGGAGGGATGAACACTGAAGCTTTCTTT,CASSLTGGMNTEAFF,TRBV7-2,NA,TRBJ1-1,NA
TGTGCCACCAGTGACCCCAGGGGCTTGGCTTTCTTT,CATSDPRGLAFF,TRBV24-1,NA,TRBJ1-1,NA
TGTGCCAGCAGTTACACGCGGCTCTGGACTGAAGCTTTCTTT,CASSYTRLWTEAFF,TRBV6-5,few,TRBJ1-1,NA
TGTGCCACCCTGGACAGAGGATATGGCTACACCTTC,CATLDRGYGYTF,TRBV11-3,NA,TRBJ1-2,NA